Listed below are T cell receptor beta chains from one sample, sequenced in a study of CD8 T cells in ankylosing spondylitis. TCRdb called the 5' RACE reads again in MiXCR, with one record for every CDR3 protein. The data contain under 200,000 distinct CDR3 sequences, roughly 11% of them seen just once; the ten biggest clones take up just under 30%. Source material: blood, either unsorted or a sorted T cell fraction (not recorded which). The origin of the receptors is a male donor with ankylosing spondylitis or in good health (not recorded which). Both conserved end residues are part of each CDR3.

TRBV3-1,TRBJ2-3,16,CASSQGPGGSTDTQYF
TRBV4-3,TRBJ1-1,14,CASSQALLNTEAFF
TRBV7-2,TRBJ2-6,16,CASSWDTAPGANVLTF
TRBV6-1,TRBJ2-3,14,CASRRQGATDTQYF
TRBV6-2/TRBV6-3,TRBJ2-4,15,CASSYIRGRGNIQYF
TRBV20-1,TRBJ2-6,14,CSAGDRATANVLTF
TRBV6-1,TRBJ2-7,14,CASRPAGGGNEQYF
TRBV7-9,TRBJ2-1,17,CASSLAIGGPRDNEQFF
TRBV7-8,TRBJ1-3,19,CASSRVGDRAPFSGNTIYF
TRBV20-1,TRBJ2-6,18,CSARNTGTAHSGANVLTF
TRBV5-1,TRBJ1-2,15,CASSLRAGVDYGYTF
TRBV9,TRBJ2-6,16,CASSVGGGKGANVLTF